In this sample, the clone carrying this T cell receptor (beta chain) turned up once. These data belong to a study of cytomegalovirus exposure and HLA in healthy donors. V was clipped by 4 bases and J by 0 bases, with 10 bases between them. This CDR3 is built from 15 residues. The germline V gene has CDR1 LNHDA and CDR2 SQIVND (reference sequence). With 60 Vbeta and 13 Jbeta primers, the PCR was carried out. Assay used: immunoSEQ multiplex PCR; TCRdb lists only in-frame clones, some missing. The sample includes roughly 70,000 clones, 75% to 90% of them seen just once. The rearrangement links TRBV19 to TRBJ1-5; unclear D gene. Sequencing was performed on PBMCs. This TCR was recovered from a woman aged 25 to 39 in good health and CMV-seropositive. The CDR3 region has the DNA TGTGCCAGTAGTAGCGGCAGAGTTAGCAATCAGCCCCAGCATTTT. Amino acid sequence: CASSSGRVSNQPQHF.